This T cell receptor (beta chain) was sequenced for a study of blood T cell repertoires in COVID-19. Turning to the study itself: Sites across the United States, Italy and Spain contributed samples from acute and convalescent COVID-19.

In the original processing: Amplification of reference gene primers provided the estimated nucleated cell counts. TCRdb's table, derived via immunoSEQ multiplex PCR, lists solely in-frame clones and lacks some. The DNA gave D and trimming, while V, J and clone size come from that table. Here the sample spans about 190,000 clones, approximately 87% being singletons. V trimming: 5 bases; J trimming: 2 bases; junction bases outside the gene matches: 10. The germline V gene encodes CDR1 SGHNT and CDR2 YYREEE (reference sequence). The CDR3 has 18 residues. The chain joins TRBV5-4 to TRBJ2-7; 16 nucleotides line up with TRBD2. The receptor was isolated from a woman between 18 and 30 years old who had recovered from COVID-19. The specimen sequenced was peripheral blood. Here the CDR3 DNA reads TGTGCCAGCAGGCCCCTGGGTGGGACTAGCGGGAGGGCCTACGAGCAGTACGTC. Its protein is CASRPLGGTSGRAYEQYV.